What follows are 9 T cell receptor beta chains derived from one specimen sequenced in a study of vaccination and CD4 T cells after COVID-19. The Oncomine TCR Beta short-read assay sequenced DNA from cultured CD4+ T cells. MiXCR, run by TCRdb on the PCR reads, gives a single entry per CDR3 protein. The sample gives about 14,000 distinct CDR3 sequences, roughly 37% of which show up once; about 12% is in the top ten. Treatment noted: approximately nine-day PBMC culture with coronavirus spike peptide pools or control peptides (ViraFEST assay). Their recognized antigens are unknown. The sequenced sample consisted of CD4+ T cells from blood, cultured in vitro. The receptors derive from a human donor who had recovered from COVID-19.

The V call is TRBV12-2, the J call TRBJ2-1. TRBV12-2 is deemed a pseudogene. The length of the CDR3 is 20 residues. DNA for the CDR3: TGTGCAAGTCGCTTAGCGCCTCTAGATGGCGGAATCCTAGAGAACAATGAGCAGTTCTTC. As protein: CASRLAPLDGGILENNEQFF.

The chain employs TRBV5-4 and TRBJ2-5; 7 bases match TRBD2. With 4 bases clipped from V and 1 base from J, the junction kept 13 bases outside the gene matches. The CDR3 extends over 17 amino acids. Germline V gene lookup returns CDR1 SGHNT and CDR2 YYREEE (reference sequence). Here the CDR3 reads CASSAIGGGRSQETQYF. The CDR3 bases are TGTGCCAGCAGCGCAATTGGGGGGGGACGGAGCCAAGAGACCCAGTACTTC.

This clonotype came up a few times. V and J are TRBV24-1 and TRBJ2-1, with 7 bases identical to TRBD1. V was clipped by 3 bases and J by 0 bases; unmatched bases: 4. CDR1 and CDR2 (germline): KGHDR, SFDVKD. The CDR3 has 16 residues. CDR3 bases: TGTGCCACCAGTGATCCGGACAGGAGCTCCTACAATGAGCAGTTCTTC. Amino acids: CATSDPDRSSYNEQFF.

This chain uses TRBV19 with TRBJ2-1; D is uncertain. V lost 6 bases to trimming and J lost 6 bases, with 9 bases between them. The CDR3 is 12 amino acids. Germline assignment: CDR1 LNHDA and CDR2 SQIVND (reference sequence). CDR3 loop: CASSRNTNEQFF. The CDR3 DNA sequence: TGTGCCAGTAGCCGAAATACCAATGAGCAGTTCTTC.

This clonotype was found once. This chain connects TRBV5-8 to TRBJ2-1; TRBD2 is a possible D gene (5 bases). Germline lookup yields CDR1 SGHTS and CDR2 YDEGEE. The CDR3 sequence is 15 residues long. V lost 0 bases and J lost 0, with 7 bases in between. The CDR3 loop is CASSLERSSYNEQFF. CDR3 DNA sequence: TGTGCCAGCAGCTTGGAGCGGAGCTCCTACAATGAGCAGTTCTTC.

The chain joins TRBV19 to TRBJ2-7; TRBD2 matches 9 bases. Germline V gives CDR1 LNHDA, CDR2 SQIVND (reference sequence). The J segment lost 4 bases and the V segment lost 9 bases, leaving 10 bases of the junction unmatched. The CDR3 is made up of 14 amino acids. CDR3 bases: TGTGCCAGCAATCCAACTAGCGGGTCTTACGAGCAGTACTTC. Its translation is CASNPTSGSYEQYF. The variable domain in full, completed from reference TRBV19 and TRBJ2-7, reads DGGITQSPKYLFRKEGQNVTLSCEQNLNHDAMYWYRQDPGQGLRLIYYSQIVNDFQKGDIAEGYSVSREKKESFPLTVTSAQKNPTAFYLCASNPTSGSYEQYFGPGTRLTVT.

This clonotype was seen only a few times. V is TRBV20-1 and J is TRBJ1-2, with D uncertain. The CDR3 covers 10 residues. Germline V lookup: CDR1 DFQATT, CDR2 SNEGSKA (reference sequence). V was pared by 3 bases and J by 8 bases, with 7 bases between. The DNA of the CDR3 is TGCAGTGCTAGCACAGACGGCTACACCTTC. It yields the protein CSASTDGYTF.

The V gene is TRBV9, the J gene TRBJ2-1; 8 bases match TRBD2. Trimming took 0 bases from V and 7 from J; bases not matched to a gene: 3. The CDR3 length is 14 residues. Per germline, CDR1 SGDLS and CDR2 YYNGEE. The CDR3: CASSVAGTRNEQFF. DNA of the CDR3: TGTGCCAGCAGCGTAGCGGGGACTAGGAATGAGCAGTTCTTC.

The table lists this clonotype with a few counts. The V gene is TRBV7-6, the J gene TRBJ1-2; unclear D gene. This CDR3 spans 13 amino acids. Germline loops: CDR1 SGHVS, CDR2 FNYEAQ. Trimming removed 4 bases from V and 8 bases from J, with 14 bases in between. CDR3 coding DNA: TGTGCCAGCAGCTCTGGGCGGCGGTGGGGCTACACCTTC. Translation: CASSSGRRWGYTF.